This TCR beta chain was identified during a study of CD8 T cells in ankylosing spondylitis. Study outcomes and limitations: Characteristic of ankylosing spondylitis blood, it appeared, was a TCR beta motif comprising several highly homologous variants. Researchers reportedly found disease-linked clones significantly enriched in matched ankylosing spondylitis synovial fluid.

CDR1 and CDR2 (germline): SQVTM, ANQGSEA. Trimming pared 0 bases from V and 3 bases from J, leaving 4 bases between. The length of the CDR3 is 12 residues. The authors made TCR beta libraries by quantitative 5'-RACE with molecular barcodes. TCRdb processed the 5' RACE reads anew with MiXCR; each CDR3 protein has one entry. The sample holds around 140,000 distinct CDR3 sequences, approximately 17% seen once. This clonotype was recorded a few times. Antigen unknown. The material sequenced was blood, either unsorted or a sorted T cell fraction (not recorded which). The source is a male donor with ankylosing spondylitis. The rearrangement uses TRBV29-1 and TRBJ2-3; no reliable D call. In nucleotides, the CDR3 is TGCAGCGTTGAAGATCCGACAGATACGCAGTATTTT. Translation gives CSVEDPTDTQYF.